This TCR beta chain was retrieved from a study of blood T cell repertoires in COVID-19. Whole-study context: Whether acute or convalescent, the COVID-19 samples came from the United States, Italy and Spain. T cells, B-cell-depleted T cells, or PBMCs supplied cDNA or gDNA.

This CDR3 is 14 amino acids long. Germline-derived CDR1 and CDR2 are MNHNY and SVGAGI (reference sequence). Trimming stripped 3 bases from V and 1 base from J, with 9 bases between. In the original analysis: Amplifying reference gene primers gave estimates of nucleated cell counts. Data came from immunoSEQ multiplex PCR; TCRdb stores just in-frame clones and leaves some out. The DNA was the basis for D and trimming; V, J and clone size are from that table. This sample carries over 150,000 clones, roughly 80% of them seen once, and the ten largest clones take about 29%. Material for sequencing was peripheral blood. This receptor was taken from a woman aged 55-75 years with acute or convalescent COVID-19. V usage is TRBV6-6 and J usage is TRBJ2-5; D ambiguous. Here the CDR3 reads CASSYLTIQETQYF. CDR3 sequence (DNA): TGTGCCAGCAGTTATCTAACGATCCAAGAGACCCAGTACTTC.